In its sample, the clone carrying this TCR beta chain was seen once. Cells designated naive CD8 were CD45RO-negative and were positively selected for CCR7, with terminally differentiated effector memory CD45RA+ cells excluded. CDR1 LGHNT and CDR2 FRNRAP come from the germline V gene. Trimming cost V 5 bases and J 8 bases, with 18 bases left between them. The CDR3 covers 15 residues. This sample stems from a study of shared clonotypes between healthy human individuals. Method: immunoSEQ multiplex PCR; TCRdb's copy keeps in-frame clones and lacks some. The sample carries around 2,100,000 clones, about 95% recorded once.

The TCR originated in a man aged 18 to 29 in good health. The chain has TRBV12-5 and TRBJ1-4; D gene unclear. Sequencing was carried out using naive CD8+ T cells sorted from blood. CDR3 loop: CASGHQEAHGEKLFF. Here the CDR3 DNA reads TGTGCTAGTGGTCATCAGGAGGCCCATGGGGAAAAACTGTTTTTT.